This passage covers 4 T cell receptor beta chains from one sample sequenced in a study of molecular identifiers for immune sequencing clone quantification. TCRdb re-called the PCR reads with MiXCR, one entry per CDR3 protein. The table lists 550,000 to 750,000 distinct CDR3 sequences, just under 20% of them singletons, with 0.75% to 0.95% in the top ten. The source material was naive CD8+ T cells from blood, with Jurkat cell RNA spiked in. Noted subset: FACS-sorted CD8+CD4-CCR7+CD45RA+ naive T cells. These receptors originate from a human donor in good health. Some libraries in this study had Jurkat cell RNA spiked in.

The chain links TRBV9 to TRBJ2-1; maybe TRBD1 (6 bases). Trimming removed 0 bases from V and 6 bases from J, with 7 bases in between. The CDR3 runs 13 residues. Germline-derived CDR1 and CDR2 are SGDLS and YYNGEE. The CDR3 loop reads CASSVEGVNEQFF. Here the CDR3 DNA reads TGTGCCAGCAGCGTAGAGGGGGTCAATGAGCAGTTCTTC.

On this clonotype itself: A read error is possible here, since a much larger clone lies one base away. The CDR3 loop reads CAWTGAGNTTYF. The CDR3, as DNA: TGTGCCTGGACAGGCGCTGGAAACACCACATATTTT. The rearrangement uses TRBV30 and TRBJ1-3, with unresolved D. The CDR3 runs to 12 residues. The V gene's germline CDR1 is GTSNPN and CDR2 SVGIG (reference sequence).

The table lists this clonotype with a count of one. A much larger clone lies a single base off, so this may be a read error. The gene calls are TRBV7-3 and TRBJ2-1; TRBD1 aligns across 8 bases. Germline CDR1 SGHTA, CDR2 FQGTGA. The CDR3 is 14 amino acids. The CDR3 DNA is TGTGCCAGCAGCTTGACAGGGGCGCTGAATGGGCAGTTCTTC. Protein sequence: CASSLTGALNGQFF.

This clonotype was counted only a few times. The CDR3 loop is CASSGGLRAGETQYF. The CDR3 DNA follows: TGTGCCAGCAGCGGGGGACTAAGAGCAGGGGAGACCCAGTACTTC. The rearrangement joins TRBV7-9 to TRBJ2-5, with TRBD2 identical over 7 bases. The CDR3 consists of 15 residues. Germline CDR1 SEHNR, CDR2 FQNEAQ (reference sequence). Trimming at V came to 5 bases and at J to 5 bases, leaving 11 bases not matched to a gene.